The 21 T cell receptor beta chains reported below all come from one sample, sequenced in a study of blood T cell repertoires in COVID-19. Produced via immunoSEQ multiplex PCR; TCRdb's table is partial and in-frame only. Of about 220,000 clones in the sample, about 79% are singletons; the top ten hold approximately 3.1%. Sequences were obtained from PBMCs or T cells enriched from blood (not recorded which). The receptors stem from a woman aged 55 to 70 who had recovered from COVID-19.

The chain recombines TRBV4-2 with TRBJ1-2, with 10 positions matching TRBD1. V lost 4 bases and J lost 7; bases outside the gene matches: 12. The CDR3 extends over 16 amino acids. From germline, CDR1 is LGHNA and CDR2 YNFKEQ. The CDR3 DNA sequence: TGTGCCAGCAGCCGCAACGCCGGACAGGGGGATGTTGGCTACACCTTC. Translating gives CASSRNAGQGDVGYTF.

The chain uses TRBV2 and TRBJ2-1; 14 bases line up with TRBD2. The CDR3 covers 14 residues. V trimming: 10 bases; J trimming: 7 bases; junction bases outside the gene matches: 6. From germline, CDR1 is SNHLY and CDR2 FYNNEI. This chain's CDR3 is CATRTSGGWNEQFF. CDR3 DNA: TGTGCCACCCGGACTAGCGGGGGGTGGAATGAGCAGTTCTTC.

The chain links TRBV5-1 to TRBJ1-1; D not resolved. Between the trimmed V and J ends, which lost 4 bases and 0 bases, there was a span of 13 bases. Germline V gene lookup returns CDR1 SGHRS and CDR2 YFSETQ. The CDR3 loop spans 15 amino acids. The CDR3: CASSVSRGMNTEAFF. CDR3 DNA sequence: TGCGCCAGCAGCGTTTCGCGGGGAATGAACACTGAAGCTTTCTTT. The complete variable domain, with remaining parts taken from reference TRBV5-1 and TRBJ1-1, reads KAGVTQTPRYLIKTRGQQVTLSCSPISGHRSVSWYQQTPGQGLQFLFEYFSETQRNKGNFPGRFSGRQFSNSRSEMNVSTLELGDSALYLCASSVSRGMNTEAFFGQGTRLTVV.

The genes are TRBV7-9 and TRBJ1-6; the D gene is possibly TRBD1 (5 bases). CDR3 length: 15 residues. V lost 3 bases and J 6 bases, leaving 12 bases between the germline ends. The germline CDR1 and CDR2 sequences are SEHNR and FQNEAQ (reference sequence). This CDR3 is CASSFGGNRNSPLHF. CDR3 coding DNA: TGTGCCAGCAGCTTCGGGGGGAATCGTAATTCACCCCTCCACTTT.

The chain links TRBV7-2 to TRBJ2-7; D is possibly TRBD1 (5 bases). The CDR3 totals 15 residues. Trimming removed 5 bases from V and 3 bases from J, with 17 bases in between. Germline V CDR1 and CDR2: SGHTA, FQGNSA. The CDR3 protein is CASSPQGGPRYEQYF. The CDR3 DNA sequence: TGTGCCAGCAGCCCTCAGGGTGGCCCACGCTACGAGCAGTACTTC.

This clone has a handful of counts. J is TRBJ1-6 and V is TRBV5-1; TRBD1 might be the D (6 bases). Germline V gene data show CDR1 as SGHRS and CDR2 as YFSETQ. Deletions cut 7 bases from V and 9 bases from J, with 20 bases between. The length of the CDR3 is 15 residues. CDR3 nucleotide sequence: TGCGCCAGCCGCCAGGACAGTCAAAGGGGTTCACCCCTCCACTTT. Translated, it gives CASRQDSQRGSPLHF.

The rearrangement uses TRBV18 and TRBJ2-7; 8 nucleotides align to TRBD1. Germline trimming cut 2 bases from V and 6 bases from J; bases unmatched to any gene: 12. Germline V lookup: CDR1 KGHSH, CDR2 LQKENI. The CDR3 length is 16 residues. Here the CDR3 reads CASSPVIRGPRGEQYF. The CDR3 DNA reads as TGTGCCAGCTCACCAGTCATCAGGGGGCCAAGAGGCGAGCAGTACTTC.

The chain couples TRBV6-5 to TRBJ2-4, with 8 nucleotides matching TRBD2. This CDR3 has 14 residues. The J segment lost 9 bases and the V segment lost 4 bases, leaving 8 bases of the junction unmatched. CDR1 is MNHEY and CDR2 is SVGAGI in the germline V gene. CDR3: CASSWGTSSGIQYF. The CDR3 bases are TGTGCCAGCAGTTGGGGGACTAGTAGTGGCATTCAGTACTTC.

The V and J genes are TRBV27 and TRBJ2-5, with 12 bases aligning to TRBD1. The CDR3 contains 15 residues. Germline CDR1 is MNHEY and CDR2 is SMNVEV (reference sequence). V shed 7 bases, J shed 5 bases, and the junction held 8 bases outside the gene matches. In nucleotides, the CDR3 is TGTGCCAGCAACCAGGGACAGGGGGCCCTTGAGACCCAGTACTTC. Protein: CASNQGQGALETQYF.

V usage is TRBV25-1 and J usage is TRBJ2-6; 9 nucleotides agree with TRBD1. With V trimmed by 5 bases and J by 11 bases, 13 bases remained unmatched. Germline CDR1 MGHDK, CDR2 SYGVNS. The length of the CDR3 is 16 residues. The CDR3, as DNA: TGTGCCAGCAGTCCCCCCCCCGGGACAGGGCCCGACGTCCTGACTTTC. This translates into CASSPPPGTGPDVLTF.

The chain is built from TRBV7-6 and TRBJ2-5, with D unclear. Germline V gene sequence: CDR1 SGHVS, CDR2 FNYEAQ. The CDR3 consists of 13 residues. V was pared by 1 base and J by 3 bases, with 6 bases between. In DNA, the CDR3 is TGTGCCAGCAGCTTAGTCACAGAAGAGACCCAGTACTTC. Amino acids: CASSLVTEETQYF.

This clone has a handful of counts. The CDR3 DNA follows: TGTGCCACCACCTCAGATCCCACAGTTAGGAATGAAAAACTGTTTTTT. Residues: CATTSDPTVRNEKLFF. This chain connects TRBV15 to TRBJ1-4; no definite D call. CDR1 is LNHNV and CDR2 is YYDKDF in the germline V gene (reference sequence). This CDR3 contains 16 residues. Trimming cost V 7 bases and J 5 bases, with 20 bases left between them.

The V and J genes are TRBV29-1 and TRBJ1-1; D ambiguous. CDR1 SQVTM and CDR2 ANQGSEA come from the germline V gene. V lost 3 bases and J 10 bases, leaving 21 bases between the germline ends. The CDR3 runs 14 residues. CDR3 protein: CSVDEAAVSGGAFF. The CDR3 nucleotides are TGCAGCGTTGATGAGGCAGCGGTCAGTGGTGGAGCTTTCTTT.

The rearrangement joins TRBV15 to TRBJ2-2; TRBD2 aligns across 11 bases. CDR1 and CDR2 (germline): LNHNV, YYDKDF (reference sequence). V was clipped by 3 bases and J by 5 bases; unmatched bases: 2. The CDR3 loop spans 15 amino acids. CDR3 DNA: TGTGCCACCAGCAGGAGACTAGCGGGAACCGGGGAGCTGTTTTTT. Encoded protein: CATSRRLAGTGELFF.

The chain combines TRBV6-5 with TRBJ2-1; 13 bases are a match to TRBD2. The CDR3 runs 16 residues. From germline, CDR1 is MNHEY and CDR2 SVGAGI. V was pared by 2 bases and J by 4 bases, with 2 bases of the junction left unmatched. This CDR3 is CASSYPTSGGYNEQFF. Written as DNA, the CDR3 is TGTGCCAGCAGTTACCCGACTAGCGGGGGGTACAATGAGCAGTTCTTC.

Regarding this clone: Other DNA variants within this sample encode the same CDR3. The rearrangement uses TRBV19 and TRBJ1-2; D is possibly TRBD1 (5 bases). V was trimmed by 3 bases and J by 7 bases, leaving 6 bases between them. This CDR3 has 11 amino acids. Per the germline V gene, CDR1 is LNHDA and CDR2 is SQIVND (reference sequence). This CDR3 is CASSIGGGYTF. CDR3 nucleotides: TGTGCCAGTAGTATCGGGGGTGGCTACACCTTC.

The chain employs TRBV11-2 and TRBJ1-4; D gene unclear. V was clipped by 5 bases and J by 10 bases, with 17 bases between them. This CDR3 has 14 residues. Germline V gene lookup returns CDR1 SGHAT and CDR2 FQNNGV. CDR3 sequence reads: CASSPKNRGGKLFF. In nucleotides, the CDR3 is TGTGCCAGCAGCCCAAAAAACCGAGGTGGAAAACTGTTTTTT.

J is TRBJ2-4 and V is TRBV6-2 or TRBV6-3, with a possible D match to TRBD1 (6 bases). The germline V gene has CDR1 MNHEY and CDR2 SVGEGT. The CDR3 length is 15 residues. Trimming took 5 bases from V and 0 from J, leaving 11 bases between them. The CDR3, as DNA: TGTGCCAGCAGTCGGACAGCCGCAGCCAAAAACATTCAGTACTTC. It translates to CASSRTAAAKNIQYF.

This clone was recorded a few times. The V gene is TRBV7-9, the J gene TRBJ1-3; TRBD1 might be the D (5 bases). Germline CDR1 SEHNR, CDR2 FQNEAQ (reference sequence). V was trimmed by 1 base and J by 2 bases, leaving 9 bases between them. The CDR3 has 15 amino acids. The CDR3 spells CASSLEAGTGNTIYF. As DNA, the CDR3 is TGTGCCAGCAGCTTAGAGGCAGGGACTGGAAACACCATATATTTT.

This chain joins TRBV5-4 and TRBJ2-7; 7 bases align to TRBD1. J lost 6 bases, V lost 4 bases, and 7 bases had no gene match. The CDR3 covers 13 residues. Looked up from germline, CDR1 is SGHNT and CDR2 is YYREEE (reference sequence). The CDR3 DNA follows: TGTGCCAGCAGCACAGGACAGGCGCGCGAGCAGTACTTC. Its protein product is CASSTGQAREQYF.

In regard to this clone: Distinct nucleotide sequences in the sample also encode this CDR3. The V gene is TRBV6-5, the J gene TRBJ1-2, with TRBD1 matching over 9 bases. This CDR3 is 15 amino acids long. Germline V gene data show CDR1 as MNHEY and CDR2 as SVGAGI. The V segment lost 0 bases and the J segment 3 bases; nucleotides outside the gene matches: 2. As DNA, the CDR3 is TGTGCCAGCAGTTACTCCGGACAGGGGCACTATGGCTACACCTTC. This translates into CASSYSGQGHYGYTF.